Here is one TCR beta chain with its context. As yet, its antigen is unknown. Vbeta (60) and Jbeta (13) primers were used in the PCR. TCRdb keeps only in-frame clones here, not all; method: immunoSEQ multiplex PCR. The sample lists 150,000 to 200,000 clones; about four fifths were seen once. This record belongs to a study of cytomegalovirus exposure and HLA in healthy donors. About the research overall: Counted in an early data release were about 85 million unique TCRs from HLA-typed donors. There were 350 to 400 genotyped donors. Of these, 81% fell in the genetic ancestry cluster associated with self-reported Caucasian donors. Study findings and constraints: Indistinguishability led to the exclusion of some V segments, TRBV6-2 and TRBV6-3 included.

Trimming stripped 7 bases from V and 1 base from J, with 14 bases between. Germline assignment: CDR1 SNHLY and CDR2 FYNNEI. The CDR3 totals 15 residues. The chain carries TRBV2 and TRBJ1-3, with D possibly being TRBD1 (6 bases). Sequenced input: PBMCs. The source is a young man in good health and CMV-seronegative. CDR3 DNA sequence: TGTGCCAGCAAGACAGGCAGGGGATCTGGAAACACCATATATTTT. This gives the protein CASKTGRGSGNTIYF.